A selection of T cell receptor beta chains follows, all from one sample in a study of OX40 agonist ivuxolimab in advanced cancers. Clones were read by immunoSEQ multiplex PCR, and TCRdb kept only the in-frame ones, dropping some. The table shows some 66,000 clones, with about nine tenths occurring only once. The sample here was CD4+ or CD8+ T cells sorted from blood, taken in a trial of the OX40 agonist ivuxolimab. The receptors derive from an adult with an advanced solid tumor such as melanoma, head and neck, liver or kidney cancer. CDR3s include the opening cysteine and the closing phenylalanine or tryptophan. A D gene is named only where the DNA matches it firmly. For some rows the clone size is stated as once, few or many, or as a class when expanded; others skip it.

J gene | V gene | D gene | clone size | CDR3 DNA | CDR3 protein
TRBJ2-7 | TRBV5-4 | TRBD1 | - | TGTGCCAGCAGCGATACCGGACAGGGGGCTTCCGAGCAGTACTTC | CASSDTGQGASEQYF
TRBJ2-7 | TRBV4-2 | TRBD1 | - | TGTGCCAGCAGCCAAGTCGGGACAGGGGCTCCCTACGAGCAGTACTTC | CASSQVGTGAPYEQYF
TRBJ1-2 | TRBV7-9 | - | once | TGTGCCAGCAGCTTAGACACCGGTAACTATGGCTACACCTTC | CASSLDTGNYGYTF
TRBJ2-7 | TRBV5-1 | - | once | TGCGCCAGCAGCTTGGCCGGCATCACAGAACGGAAGTACTTC | CASSLAGITERKYF
TRBJ2-6 | TRBV6-5 | - | - | TGTGCCAGCAGTGGCGACTACGTCCTGACTTTC | CASSGDYVLTF
TRBJ1-5 | TRBV6-6 | - | - | TGTGCCAGCAGTTTAGAAGGGAGGGAAAATCAGCCCCAGCATTTT | CASSLEGRENQPQHF
TRBJ1-2 | TRBV5-5 | - | - | TGTGCCAGCAGCTCGGCGACGGACTATGGCTACACCTTC | CASSSATDYGYTF
TRBJ2-3 | TRBV14 | TRBD2 | - | TGTGCCAGCAGCCCCGGGACTAGCACCCTCACAGATACGCAGTATTTT | CASSPGTSTLTDTQYF
TRBJ1-2 | TRBV7-2 | TRBD1 | - | TGTGCCAGCAGCTTAAATCACCTGGGACAGGGGGACTATGGCTACACCTTC | CASSLNHLGQGDYGYTF
TRBJ1-1 | TRBV2 | TRBD1 | - | TGTGCCAGCAGTAGGGACAGGGGGGGCACTGAAGCTTTCTTT | CASSRDRGGTEAFF
TRBJ2-7 | TRBV29-1 | - | once | TGCAGCGTTGGGGAAGCCCGCTACGAGCAGTACTTC | CSVGEARYEQYF
TRBJ1-1 | TRBV9 | - | - | TGTGCCAGCAGCGTAGGAGGGGCAGGGAAGGAGCGCACTGAAGCTTTCTTT | CASSVGGAGKERTEAFF
TRBJ2-1 | TRBV6-6 | - | - | TGTGCCATCTCGGCGGGCCCCTACAATGAGCAGTTCTTC | CAISAGPYNEQFF
TRBJ2-1 | TRBV4-2 | - | once | TGTGCCAGCAGCCAAAAAGAGGGATACAATGAGCAGTTCTTC | CASSQKEGYNEQFF
TRBJ1-3 | TRBV23-1 | - | - | TGCGCCAGCAGTCGATCCCGGGGCCCCGGAAAGAGCACCATATATTTT | CASSRSRGPGKSTIYF
TRBJ2-7 | TRBV7-9 | TRBD1 | once | TGTGCCAGCAGCCCGAGACAGGGAGAGTACGAGCAGTACTTC | CASSPRQGEYEQYF
TRBJ1-1 | TRBV2 | - | - | TGTGCCAGCAGTCTGGACCTTAACACTGAAGCTTTCTTT | CASSLDLNTEAFF
TRBJ1-2 | TRBV11-2 | - | - | TGTGCCAGCAGCTTAGATTGGGACGGGGGTAACGGCTACACCTTC | CASSLDWDGGNGYTF
TRBJ2-3 | TRBV27 | - | - | TGTGCCAGCAGTTTAAGGCGGACGGGAACCACAGATACGCAGTATTTT | CASSLRRTGTTDTQYF
TRBJ1-2 | TRBV6-1 | TRBD1 | - | TGTGCCAGCAGGGGAGACAGGGCGGATGGCTACACCTTC | CASRGDRADGYTF
TRBJ2-1 | TRBV7-2 | TRBD2 | - | TGTGCCAGCAGCACCGAAATAGCGGGGAATGAGCAGTTCTTC | CASSTEIAGNEQFF
TRBJ2-2 | TRBV11-1 | TRBD1 | once | TGTGCCAGCAGCTCAAGCTATAGACAGGGTGTAGGGGAGCTGTTTTTT | CASSSSYRQGVGELFF
TRBJ2-5 | TRBV11-2 | - | - | TGTGCCAGCAGCTTAATAGATACGGCCCAGTACTTC | CASSLIDTAQYF
TRBJ2-3 | TRBV7-2 | - | - | TGTGCCAGCAGCCGCACAGTTCGACAGGGCCGGGGGATAGATACGCAGTATTTT | CASSRTVRQGRGIDTQYF
TRBJ2-2 | TRBV18 | - | - | TGTGCCAGCTCACCCGACTTGACGGGGGGCCGAACCGGGGAGCTGTTTTTT | CASSPDLTGGRTGELFF
TRBJ1-2 | TRBV2 | TRBD1 | - | TGTGCCAGCAGTGAAGCGCAGGGGGGGAGCTACACCTTC | CASSEAQGGSYTF
TRBJ1-2 | TRBV9 | - | - | TGTGCCAGCAGCGTAGATAAGGGCAGAAATGGCTACACCTTC | CASSVDKGRNGYTF
TRBJ1-5 | TRBV10-1 | TRBD1 | - | TGCGCCAGCACAGACAAGGGACAGGGGGGGAATAGCAATCAGCCCCAGCATTTT | CASTDKGQGGNSNQPQHF
TRBJ2-3 | TRBV10-1 | TRBD2 | - | TGCGCCAGCAGTGCGGGGGGGCCGATAGATACGCAGTATTTT | CASSAGGPIDTQYF
TRBJ2-7 | TRBV11-2 | - | - | TGTGCCAGCAGCCTGGATTTATACGAGCAGTACTTC | CASSLDLYEQYF
TRBJ2-7 | TRBV18 | TRBD2 | - | TGTGCCAGCTCACTGGGGGGGAGTTCCTACGAGCAGTACTTC | CASSLGGSSYEQYF
TRBJ2-6 | TRBV6-1 | - | - | TGTGCCAGCAGTGTGGGGACGGCCTCTGGGACCAACGTCCTGACTTTC | CASSVGTASGTNVLTF
TRBJ1-2 | TRBV20-1 | - | once | TGCAGTGCTACGGACAGATCCGGCTACACCTTC | CSATDRSGYTF
TRBJ1-5 | TRBV19 | TRBD1 | - | TGTGCCAGTAGTACACAGACAGGGGGCCGCAATCAGCCCCAGCATTTT | CASSTQTGGRNQPQHF
TRBJ2-7 | TRBV5-4 | - | - | TGTGCCAGCAGCTTACAGGGCACCTACGAGCAGTACTTC | CASSLQGTYEQYF
TRBJ1-5 | TRBV6-4 | - | - | TGTGCCAGCAGTGGCCGGGTGACCCAGCATTTT | CASSGRVTQHF
TRBJ2-7 | TRBV30 | - | - | TGTGCCTGTTTACAGAACTCCTACGAGCAGTACTTC | CACLQNSYEQYF
TRBJ1-3 | TRBV7-8 | - | - | TGTGCCAGCAGCTTAGTCGTTGGAAACACCATATATTTT | CASSLVVGNTIYF
TRBJ2-7 | TRBV5-1 | - | - | TGCGCCAGCAGCTTGGTGGCAGGGCCCTCCTACGAGCAGTACTTC | CASSLVAGPSYEQYF
TRBJ2-7 | TRBV7-2 | - | - | TGTGCCAGCAGCCCAGACAGGTTGGCCTACGAGCAGTACTTC | CASSPDRLAYEQYF
TRBJ1-5 | TRBV21-1 | - | - | TGTGCCAGCAGCCCCGACGGAGTACAGCCCCAGCATTTT | CASSPDGVQPQHF
TRBJ1-5 | TRBV5-1 | - | - | TGCGCCAGCGGGGACGGGGTAAATCAGCCCCAGCATTTT | CASGDGVNQPQHF
TRBJ1-1 | TRBV6-5 | - | - | TGTGCCAGCAGTTACTCGAACCTGGCTACTGAAGCTTTCTTT | CASSYSNLATEAFF
TRBJ1-6 | TRBV4-1 | - | - | TGCGCCAGCAGCCAAGGACGCCTCGGGGATAATTCACCCCTCCACTTT | CASSQGRLGDNSPLHF
TRBJ2-2 | TRBV7-9 | - | - | TGTGCCAGCAGCTTAGCGGGCCCTGACACCGGGGAGCTGTTTTTT | CASSLAGPDTGELFF
TRBJ1-2 | TRBV5-4 | - | once | TGTGCCAGCAGGGGGACCAGGAATATGCTCTATGGCTACACCTTC | CASRGTRNMLYGYTF
TRBJ2-1 | TRBV7-9 | TRBD2 | - | TGTGCCAGCTTACAAGCGGGGGGGCTGAATGAGCAGTTCTTC | CASLQAGGLNEQFF